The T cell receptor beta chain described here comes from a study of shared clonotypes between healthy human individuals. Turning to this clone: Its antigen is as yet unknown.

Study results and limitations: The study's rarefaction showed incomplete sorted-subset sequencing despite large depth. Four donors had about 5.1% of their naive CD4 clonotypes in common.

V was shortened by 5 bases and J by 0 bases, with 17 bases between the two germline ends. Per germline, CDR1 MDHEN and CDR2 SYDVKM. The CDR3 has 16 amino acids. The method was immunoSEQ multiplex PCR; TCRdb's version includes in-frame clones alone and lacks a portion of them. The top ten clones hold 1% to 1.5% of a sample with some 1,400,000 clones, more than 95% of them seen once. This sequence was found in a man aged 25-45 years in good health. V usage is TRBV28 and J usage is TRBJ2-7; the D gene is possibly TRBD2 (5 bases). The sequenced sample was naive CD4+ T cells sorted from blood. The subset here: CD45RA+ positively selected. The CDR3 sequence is CASSHTRILTSYEQYF. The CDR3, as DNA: TGTGCCAGCAGTCATACTAGAATATTGACCTCCTACGAGCAGTACTTC. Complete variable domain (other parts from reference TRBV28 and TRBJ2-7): DVKVTQSSRYLVKRTGEKVFLECVQDMDHENMFWYRQDPGLGLRLIYFSYDVKMKEKGDIPEGYSVSREKKERFSLILESASTNQTSMYLCASSHTRILTSYEQYFGPGTRLTVT.